One and the same sample provided the 10 T cell receptor beta chains below, sequenced in a study of T cells after posttransplantation cyclophosphamide. Busulfan-fludarabine conditioning, marrow transplant, and cyclophosphamide on days +3 and +4 were administered. Clones were read by immunoSEQ multiplex PCR, and TCRdb kept only the in-frame ones, dropping some. The profile shows over 3,500 clones, 65% to 85% of them singletons. The specimen was PBMCs, collected 29 days after a stem cell transplant with posttransplant cyclophosphamide. The receptors were sampled from a male patient aged 50 to 59 who received an allogeneic stem cell transplant from an unrelated donor, was CMV-positive, and had acute GVHD only. Some T cells here may be from the graft donor.

Concerning this clone itself: The identical CDR3 is also encoded by other nucleotide sequences in the sample. The chain links TRBV9 to TRBJ1-6; D unclear. The CDR3 extends over 18 amino acids. Germline lookup yields CDR1 SGDLS and CDR2 YYNGEE. Trimming pared 4 bases from V and 5 bases from J, leaving 22 bases between. The CDR3 DNA reads TGTGCCAGCAGCAACCCCCGGGAGGGTTCAATAAATAATTCACCCCTCCACTTT. Translating it yields CASSNPREGSINNSPLHF.

This chain connects TRBV7-3 to TRBJ2-7, with 7 positions matching TRBD1. The J call may not be correct, given that the DNA end is closer to TRBJ2-1. CDR1 and CDR2 (germline): SGHTA, FQGTGA. The CDR3 has 14 residues. CDR3 protein: CASSKTGTDNEQFF. The CDR3 DNA reads as TGTGCCAGCAGCAAGACTGGGACAGACAATGAGCAGTTCTTC.

CDR3 sequence reads: CASRGRYGNIQYF. The CDR3 DNA follows: TGTGCCAGCCGAGGGCGGTATGGCAACATTCAGTACTTC. The rearrangement uses TRBV7-9 and TRBJ2-4; tentatively, D is TRBD2 (5 bases). The V and J ends lost 8 bases and 7 bases respectively, with 15 bases between them. Germline V CDR1 and CDR2: SEHNR, FQNEAQ (reference sequence). The CDR3 is 13 residues long. The variable domain in full, with the rest retrieved from reference TRBV7-9 and TRBJ2-4, is DTGVSQNPRHKITKRGQNVTFRCDPISEHNRLYWYRQTLGQGPEFLTYFQNEAQLEKSRLLSDRFSAERPKGSFSTLEIQRTEQGDSAMYLCASRGRYGNIQYFGAGTRLSVL.

The chain couples TRBV4-3 to TRBJ2-3; 9 bases line up with TRBD2. The CDR3 is 21 amino acids. J was trimmed by 4 bases and V by 2 bases; bases with no gene match: 22. Looked up from germline, CDR1 is LGHNA and CDR2 is YSLEER. The CDR3 here is CASSQSGFWLAGATSPDTQYF. CDR3 in DNA: TGCGCCAGCAGCCAATCTGGGTTTTGGTTAGCGGGGGCGACGAGTCCAGATACGCAGTATTTT.

J is TRBJ2-2 and V is TRBV6-1; 8 bases are shared with TRBD2. With V trimmed by 4 bases and J by 4 bases, 5 bases remained unmatched. CDR3 length: 15 amino acids. Germline V CDR1 and CDR2: MNHNS, SASEGT. The CDR3 sequence: CASSGAGAGTGELFF. In nucleotides, the CDR3 is TGTGCCAGCAGTGGAGCGGGAGCAGGCACCGGGGAGCTGTTTTTT.

The rearrangement joins TRBV11-1 to TRBJ2-6, with TRBD1 identical over 9 bases. Germline loops: CDR1 SGHAT, CDR2 FQDESV (reference sequence). This CDR3 comprises 18 residues. After removal of 5 bases from V and 0 bases from J, the junction contained 8 bases not matched to a gene. CDR3: CASSRRDREVSGANVLTF. The CDR3 DNA follows: TGTGCCAGCAGCCGCCGGGACAGGGAAGTCTCTGGGGCCAACGTCCTGACTTTC.

The chain couples TRBV7-3 to TRBJ2-1, with 7 positions matching TRBD1. Losses at the gene ends were 5 bases for V and 5 bases for J; bases not matched to a gene: 6. CDR1 is SGHTA, CDR2 FQGTGA, per germline. The CDR3 has 14 amino acids. Written as DNA, the CDR3 is TGTGCCAGCAGCAAGACTGGGACAGACAATGAGCAGTTCTTC. Its protein is CASSKTGTDNEQFF. The whole variable domain, filled in from reference TRBV7-3 and TRBJ2-1, reads GAGVSQTPSNKVTEKGKYVELRCDPISGHTALYWYRQSLGQGPEFLIYFQGTGAADDSGLPNDRFFAVRPEGSVSTLKIQRTERGDSAVYLCASSKTGTDNEQFFGPGTRLTVL.

The chain employs TRBV11-2 and TRBJ2-7; 9 positions match TRBD2. The CDR3 is 18 residues long. The germline CDR1 and CDR2 sequences are SGHAT and FQNNGV. The trim removed 5 bases at V and 3 bases at J, leaving 17 bases unmatched. DNA for the CDR3: TGTGCCAGCAGCCCTTATTACTTTGGACTAGCGTCTGACTACGAGCAGTACTTC. Protein: CASSPYYFGLASDYEQYF.

V gene TRBV27 combines with J gene TRBJ2-7, with a weak D call TRBD1 (6 bases). The germline V and J ends were trimmed by 2 bases and 3 bases, with 8 bases remaining between them. The germline CDR1 and CDR2 sequences are MNHEY and SMNVEV (reference sequence). This CDR3 contains 13 residues. CDR3 nucleotide sequence: TGTGCCAGCAGTTTAAGACAGGACTACGAGCAGTACTTC. Translating it yields CASSLRQDYEQYF.

The rearrangement joins TRBV30 to TRBJ2-2; D is possibly TRBD1 (5 bases). CDR3 length: 13 residues. Trimming removed 2 bases at V and 6 bases at J, with 10 bases between. Germline loops: CDR1 GTSNPN, CDR2 SVGIG (reference sequence). The CDR3 nucleotides read TGTGCCTGGAGTCCAGGGTTTCCCGGGGAGCTGTTTTTT. It is translated as CAWSPGFPGELFF. Drawing the rest from reference TRBV30 and TRBJ2-2, the complete variable domain is SQTIHQWPATLVQPVGSPLSLECTVEGTSNPNLYWYRQAAGRGLQLLFYSVGIGQISSEVPQNLSASRPQDRQFILSSKKLLLSDSGFYLCAWSPGFPGELFFGEGSRLTVL.